This entry concerns a single TCR beta chain. This clonotype was observed at least ten times. The antigen it binds to is not known. No per-base quality is available; no much larger clone lies one base away. To synthesize cDNA, template-switch 5'RACE was performed with a primer carrying a 10-nucleotide random unique molecular identifier so that each TCR transcript was tagged. Every sequencing run covered 15-18 subjects and yielded more than 160 million TCR-beta sequences. The RNeasy kit was used to extract total RNA. TCR-beta VDJ regions were amplified with primers for the TCR constant region and the 5'RACE anchor, using the KAPA Real-time Library Amplification kit. A first PCR added sample indexes and Illumina adaptors, after which a second PCR increased the library yield. After Ampure bead purification, the roughly 650 bp TCR product was size-selected on a 2% E-gel SizeSelection system. Before pooling, libraries had their quality checked on a Bioanalyzer, their concentration measured with Qubit, and their quantity determined with the Kapa Library Quantification kit. An Illumina HiSeq 2500 sequenced the libraries paired-end 2 x 150 bp. To increase sequence diversity, roughly 24-30% phiX was spiked into each library pool. As for the original processing: The quality-filtered reads were processed with the UMI-based MiGEC pipeline, whose error correction step removed more than 85% of the raw TCR sequences. IMGT germline references were used for alignment of VDJ genes, and clonotypes were defined by a unique CDR3 amino acid sequence together with V-J genes. Clonal expansion, Shannon diversity, and CDR3 relatedness (CalcPairwiseDistances, ClusterSamples) were evaluated with VDJtools, and phylogenetic trees were built with CLCbio workbench. A clone was classed as expanded if it had 8 or more unique UMIs, a cutoff based on coefficient-of-variation modelling across technical triplicates. TCRdb cleaned the public reads at Q25 with fastp, built clones with MiXCR and kept in-frame beta chains. Each record represents a unique CDR3 protein, reported with the most common genes and DNA among its rows. What appears here as the V and J calls and clone size reflects TCRdb's work, not the paper's. Within this sample are tens of thousands of distinct CDR3 sequences, with around 6% of them counted one time only. The ten biggest clones cover roughly 0.5% of the sample.

The sample belongs to a study of neurological immune-mediated disorders (dated 2019 in TCRdb). For the study in its entirety: Peripheral blood TCR-beta repertoires from patients with HTLV-I-associated myelopathy (HAM/TSP), patients with multiple sclerosis, and healthy controls were compared in the study using UMI-based sequencing. The approximately 100 TCR-beta libraries included longitudinal samples, technical triplicates and paired sorted CD4+ and CD8+ T-cell subsets alongside PBMC samples. Of the 68 subjects in the cohort, about 14 were HAM/TSP patients, approximately 35 were multiple sclerosis patients, and about 20 were healthy controls. The study at large found these results: TCR clonal expansion was highest in HAM/TSP patients and lowest in MS patients, with MS patients falling below even healthy controls. Across subjects, expanded clones never shared an identical CDR3 amino acid sequence, which suggests that the TCR-beta repertoires in every group were private.

Healthy controls were blood bank volunteers in Maryland, USA. For sorted-subset TCR libraries, under 1.2 million sorted CD4+ or CD8+ T cells were used. Peripheral blood was subjected to Ficoll-Hypaque density gradient centrifugation to isolate PBMCs, which were then cryopreserved in liquid nitrogen. Paired sorted CD4+ and CD8+ subsets came from healthy controls, HAM/TSP patients and MS patients. Spanning cysteine to phenylalanine, the CDR3 consists of 14 amino acids. Solely the CDR3 DNA is kept, with 42 bases framed from the first base. V is clipped by 3 bases and J by 3 bases, and the sequence between their germline boundaries is 8 bases long. From a lookup of the germline V gene (reference sequence), CDR1 and CDR2 are LGHDT and YNNKEL.

Recombination linked TRBV3-1 to TRBJ1-4; the D segment could be TRBD1, given 6 matching bases. Sample: CD4+ T cells from blood. This TCR derives from a woman aged 40 to 49 in good health. The nucleotide sequence is TGTGCCAGCAGCCAGGGGGCAGCTAATGAAAAACTGTTTTTT. This encodes CASSQGAANEKLFF. Beyond the CDR3, the reference TRBV3-1 and TRBJ1-4 genes provide the residues; the full variable domain reads: DTAVSQTPKYLVTQMGNDKSIKCEQNLGHDTMYWYKQDSKKFLKIMFSYNNKELIINETVPNRFSPKSPDKAHLNLHINSLELGDSAVYFCASSQGAANEKLFFGSGTQLSVL.